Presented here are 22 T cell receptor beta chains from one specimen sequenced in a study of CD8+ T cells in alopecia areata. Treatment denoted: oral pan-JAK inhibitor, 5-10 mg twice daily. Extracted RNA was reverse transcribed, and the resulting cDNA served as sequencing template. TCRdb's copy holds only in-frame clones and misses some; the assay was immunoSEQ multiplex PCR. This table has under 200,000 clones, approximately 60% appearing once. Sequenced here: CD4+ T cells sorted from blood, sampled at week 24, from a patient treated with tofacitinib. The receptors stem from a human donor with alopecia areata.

CDR3 sequence: CASRKASTDTQYF. For the CDR3, the DNA is TGTGCCAGCAGAAAGGCTAGCACAGATACGCAGTATTTT. The chain has TRBV6-1 and TRBJ2-3; D not certain. The germline gives CDR1 MNHNS, CDR2 SASEGT. CDR3 length: 13 amino acids. V was clipped by 6 bases and J by 0 bases, with 7 bases between them.

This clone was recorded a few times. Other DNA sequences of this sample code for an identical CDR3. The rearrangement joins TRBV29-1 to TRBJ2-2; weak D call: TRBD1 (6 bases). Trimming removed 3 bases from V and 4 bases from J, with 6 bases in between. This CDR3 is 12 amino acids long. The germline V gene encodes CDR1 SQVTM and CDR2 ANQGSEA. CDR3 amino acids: CSVDRGTGELFF. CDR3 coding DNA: TGCAGCGTTGACAGGGGCACCGGGGAGCTGTTTTTT.

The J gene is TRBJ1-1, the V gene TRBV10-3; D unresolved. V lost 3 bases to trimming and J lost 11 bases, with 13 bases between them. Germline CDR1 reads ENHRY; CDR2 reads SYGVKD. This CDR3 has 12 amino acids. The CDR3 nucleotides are TGTGCCATCAGTGATAAGGGTTTCGAGGCTTTCTTT. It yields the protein CAISDKGFEAFF.

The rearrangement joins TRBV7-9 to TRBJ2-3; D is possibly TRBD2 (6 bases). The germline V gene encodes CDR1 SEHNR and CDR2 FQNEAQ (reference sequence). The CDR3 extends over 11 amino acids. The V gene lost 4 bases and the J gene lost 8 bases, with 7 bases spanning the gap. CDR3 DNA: TGTGCCAGCAGCTGGACTACTACGCAGTATTTT. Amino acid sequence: CASSWTTTQYF.

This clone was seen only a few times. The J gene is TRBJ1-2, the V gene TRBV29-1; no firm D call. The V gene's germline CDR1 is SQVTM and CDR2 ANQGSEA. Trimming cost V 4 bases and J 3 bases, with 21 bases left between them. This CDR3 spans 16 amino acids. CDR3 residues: CSVGAVLHSLDYGYTF. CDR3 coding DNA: TGCAGCGTTGGGGCAGTCCTTCACTCCTTGGACTATGGCTACACCTTC.

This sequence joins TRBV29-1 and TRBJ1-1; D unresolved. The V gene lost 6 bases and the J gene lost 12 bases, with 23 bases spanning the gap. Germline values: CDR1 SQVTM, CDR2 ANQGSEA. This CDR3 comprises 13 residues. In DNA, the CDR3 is TGCAGCGTCGGACCGGGTTTCGTTGTCGAAACTTTCTTT. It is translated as CSVGPGFVVETFF.

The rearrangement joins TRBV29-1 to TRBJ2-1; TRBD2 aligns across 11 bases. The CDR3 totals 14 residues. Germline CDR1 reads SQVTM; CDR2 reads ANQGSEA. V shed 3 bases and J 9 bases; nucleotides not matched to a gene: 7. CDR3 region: CSVDSGGAGFEQFF. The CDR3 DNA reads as TGCAGCGTTGATAGCGGGGGGGCTGGGTTTGAGCAGTTCTTC.

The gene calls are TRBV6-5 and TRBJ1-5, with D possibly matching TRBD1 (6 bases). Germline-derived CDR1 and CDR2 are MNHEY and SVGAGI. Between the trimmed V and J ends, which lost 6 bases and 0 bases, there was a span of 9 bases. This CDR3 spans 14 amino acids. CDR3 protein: CASSRDISNQPQHF. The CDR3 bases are TGTGCCAGCAGCCGGGACATTAGCAATCAGCCCCAGCATTTT.

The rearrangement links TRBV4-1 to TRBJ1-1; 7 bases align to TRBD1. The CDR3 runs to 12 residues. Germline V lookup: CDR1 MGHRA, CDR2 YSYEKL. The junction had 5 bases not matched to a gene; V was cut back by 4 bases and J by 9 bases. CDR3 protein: CASSRRDSKAFF. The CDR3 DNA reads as TGCGCCAGCAGCCGAAGGGACAGCAAAGCTTTCTTT.

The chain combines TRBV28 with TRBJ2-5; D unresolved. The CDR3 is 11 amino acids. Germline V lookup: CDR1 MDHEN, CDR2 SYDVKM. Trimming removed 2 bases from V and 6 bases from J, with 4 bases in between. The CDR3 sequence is CASSLMKTQYF. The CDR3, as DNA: TGTGCCAGCAGTTTAATGAAGACCCAGTACTTC.

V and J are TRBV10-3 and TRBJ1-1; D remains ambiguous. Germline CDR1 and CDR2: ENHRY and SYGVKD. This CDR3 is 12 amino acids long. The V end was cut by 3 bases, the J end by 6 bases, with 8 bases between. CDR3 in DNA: TGTGCCATCAGTGATAACCGGGCTGAAGCTTTCTTT. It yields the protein CAISDNRAEAFF.

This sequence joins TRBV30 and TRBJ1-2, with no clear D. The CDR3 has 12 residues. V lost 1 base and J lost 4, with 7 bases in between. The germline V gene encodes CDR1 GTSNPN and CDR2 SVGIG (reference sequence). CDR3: CAWSARLYGYTF. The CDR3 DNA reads TGTGCCTGGAGTGCACGTCTCTATGGCTACACCTTC.

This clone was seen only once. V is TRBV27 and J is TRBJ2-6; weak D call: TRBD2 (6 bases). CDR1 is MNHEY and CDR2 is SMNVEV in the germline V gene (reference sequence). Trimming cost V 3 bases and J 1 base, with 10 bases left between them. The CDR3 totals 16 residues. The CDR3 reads CASSFGGTSGANVLTF. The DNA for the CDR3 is TGTGCCAGCAGTTTTGGAGGGACGTCTGGGGCCAACGTCCTGACTTTC.

The CDR3 spells CASRRLAGMTDTQYF. For the CDR3, the DNA is TGTGCCAGCAGAAGACTAGCGGGGATGACAGATACGCAGTATTTT. The chain uses TRBV27 and TRBJ2-3; the match to TRBD2 covers 11 bases. The J segment lost 3 bases and the V segment lost 6 bases, leaving 5 bases of the junction unmatched. CDR3 size: 15 residues. Germline lookup yields CDR1 MNHEY and CDR2 SMNVEV (reference sequence).

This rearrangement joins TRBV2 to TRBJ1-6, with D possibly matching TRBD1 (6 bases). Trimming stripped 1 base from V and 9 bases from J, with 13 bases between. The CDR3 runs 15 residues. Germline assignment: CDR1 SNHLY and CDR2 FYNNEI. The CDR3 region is CASSEVGAGTSPLHF. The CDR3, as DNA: TGTGCCAGCAGTGAAGTGGGGGCAGGGACTTCACCCCTCCACTTT.

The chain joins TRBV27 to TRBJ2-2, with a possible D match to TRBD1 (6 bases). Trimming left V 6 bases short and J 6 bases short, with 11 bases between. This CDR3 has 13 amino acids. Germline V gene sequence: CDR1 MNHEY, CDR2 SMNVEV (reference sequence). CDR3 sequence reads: CASSRAGAGELFF. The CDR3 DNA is TGTGCCAGCAGCCGAGCAGGGGCCGGGGAGCTGTTTTTT.

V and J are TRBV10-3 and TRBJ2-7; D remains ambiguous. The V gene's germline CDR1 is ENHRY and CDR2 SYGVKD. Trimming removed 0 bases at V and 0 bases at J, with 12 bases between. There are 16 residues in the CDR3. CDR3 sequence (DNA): TGTGCCATCAGTGAGTCTAGTCTCCTTCACTCCTACGAGCAGTACTTC. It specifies CAISESSLLHSYEQYF.

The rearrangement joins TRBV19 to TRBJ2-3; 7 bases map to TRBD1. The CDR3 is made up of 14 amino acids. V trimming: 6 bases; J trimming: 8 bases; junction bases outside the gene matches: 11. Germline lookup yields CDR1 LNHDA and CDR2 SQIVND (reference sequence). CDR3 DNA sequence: TGTGCCAGTAGCCCGGACAGGACGTTAGGTACGCAGTATTTT. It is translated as CASSPDRTLGTQYF.

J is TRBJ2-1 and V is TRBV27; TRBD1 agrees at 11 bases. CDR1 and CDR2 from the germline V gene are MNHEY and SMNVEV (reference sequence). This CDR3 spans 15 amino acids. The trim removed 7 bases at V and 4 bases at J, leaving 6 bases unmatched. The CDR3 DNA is TGTGCCAGCACATACGGACAGGGGGCTTACAATGAGCAGTTCTTC. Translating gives CASTYGQGAYNEQFF.

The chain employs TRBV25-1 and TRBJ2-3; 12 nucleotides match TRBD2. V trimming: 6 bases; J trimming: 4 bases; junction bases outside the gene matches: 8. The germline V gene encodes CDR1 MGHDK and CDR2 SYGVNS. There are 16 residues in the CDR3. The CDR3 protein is CASSYTSGGIPDTQYF. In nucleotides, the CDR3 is TGTGCCAGCAGCTACACTAGCGGGGGGATCCCAGATACGCAGTATTTT.

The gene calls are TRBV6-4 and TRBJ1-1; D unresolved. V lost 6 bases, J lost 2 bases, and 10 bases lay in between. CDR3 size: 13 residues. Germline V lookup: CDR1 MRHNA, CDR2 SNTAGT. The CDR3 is CASSLTGNTEAFF. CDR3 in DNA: TGTGCCAGCAGCCTGACGGGTAACACTGAAGCTTTCTTT.

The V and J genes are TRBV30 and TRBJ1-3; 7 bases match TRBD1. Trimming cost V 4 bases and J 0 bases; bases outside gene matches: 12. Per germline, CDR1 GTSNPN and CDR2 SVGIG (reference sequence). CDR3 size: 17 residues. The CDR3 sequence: CAWTWTGSLLSGNTIYF. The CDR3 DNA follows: TGTGCCTGGACGTGGACAGGCTCCCTCCTCTCTGGAAACACCATATATTTT.